The 20 T cell receptor beta chains presented below share a single source sample, sequenced in a study of blood T cell repertoires in COVID-19. Assay used: immunoSEQ multiplex PCR; TCRdb lists only in-frame clones, some missing. The sample lists some 240,000 clones; roughly 89% were seen once. What was sequenced was peripheral blood. The origin of the receptors is a man aged 55 to 70 who had recovered from COVID-19.

The chain uses TRBV4-1 and TRBJ2-7, with 10 bases lining up with TRBD2. J gave up 4 bases and V 1 base, and 4 bases lay outside the gene matches. The germline CDR1 and CDR2 sequences are MGHRA and YSYEKL. The CDR3 is 15 residues long. The CDR3 sequence: CASSQGAGGPYEQYF. CDR3 DNA: TGCGCCAGCAGCCAAGGAGCGGGGGGGCCTTACGAGCAGTACTTC.

This chain uses TRBV27 with TRBJ2-7, with 7 nucleotides matching TRBD1. The V gene's germline CDR1 is MNHEY and CDR2 SMNVEV (reference sequence). V was clipped by 0 bases and J by 2 bases; unmatched bases: 7. The CDR3 consists of 16 residues. The CDR3 sequence is CASSLSLAGGPYEQYF. The CDR3 DNA is TGTGCCAGCAGTTTATCGCTGGCAGGGGGACCCTACGAGCAGTACTTC.

In this sample, this clone turned up once. The chain joins TRBV7-2 to TRBJ2-1, with D unclear. Deletions cut 5 bases from V and 3 bases from J, with 14 bases between. Germline loops: CDR1 SGHTA, CDR2 FQGNSA. This CDR3 contains 15 residues. CDR3 amino acids: CASSVDSNYYNEQFF. The CDR3 nucleotides are TGTGCCAGCAGCGTAGACTCCAACTACTACAATGAGCAGTTCTTC.

The J gene is TRBJ1-2, the V gene TRBV28; the D is unclear. V lost 6 bases and J lost 7, with 15 bases in between. The CDR3 has 13 residues. Germline CDR1 is MDHEN and CDR2 is SYDVKM. CDR3 region: CASRAGLVGGYTF. CDR3 DNA sequence: TGTGCCAGCAGGGCGGGGTTGGTTGGTGGCTACACCTTC.

V is TRBV7-3 and J is TRBJ2-1; 9 nucleotides line up with TRBD2. CDR3 length: 17 amino acids. V shed 6 bases, J shed 1 base, and the junction held 10 bases outside the gene matches. Germline V gene data show CDR1 as SGHTA and CDR2 as FQGTGA. CDR3 loop: CASSSGAGGSSYNEQFF. For the CDR3, the DNA is TGTGCCAGCAGTTCTGGAGCGGGGGGATCATCCTACAATGAGCAGTTCTTC.

The V call is TRBV9, the J call TRBJ2-5, with D unclear. The ends were cut back, 0 bases at V and 5 bases at J, with 8 bases in the middle. The CDR3 is made up of 13 amino acids. Germline CDR1 and CDR2: SGDLS and YYNGEE. DNA for the CDR3: TGTGCCAGCAGCGTAGCCCCGAGCGAGACCCAGTACTTC. It translates to CASSVAPSETQYF.

This rearrangement joins TRBV19 to TRBJ2-2; 8 nucleotides line up with TRBD2. The CDR3 covers 14 residues. V lost 8 bases and J lost 6; bases outside the gene matches: 8. Per the germline V gene, CDR1 is LNHDA and CDR2 is SQIVND (reference sequence). CDR3 amino acids: CASSYQGLAGELFF. The CDR3 nucleotides are TGTGCCAGTTCCTACCAGGGACTAGCCGGGGAGCTGTTTTTT.

The chain uses TRBV5-8 and TRBJ1-1, with 7 bases identical to TRBD1. This CDR3 has 15 residues. From germline, CDR1 is SGHTS and CDR2 YDEGEE. The V and J ends lost 4 bases and 4 bases, in that order; junction bases with no gene match: 10. Here the CDR3 reads CASSPRQGRSTEAFF. CDR3 nucleotide sequence: TGTGCCAGCAGCCCCCGACAGGGCCGTAGCACTGAAGCTTTCTTT. The full variable domain, with the rest looked up from reference TRBV5-8 and TRBJ1-1, is EAGVTQSPTHLIKTRGQQATLRCSPISGHTSVYWYQQALGLGLQFLLWYDEGEERNRGNFPPRFSGRQFPNYSSELNVNALELEDSALYLCASSPRQGRSTEAFFGQGTRLTVV.

CDR3 nucleotide sequence: TGTGCCAGCAGTTCGGGACTACGTGGCGCCGGGGAGCTGTTTTTT. Its translation is CASSSGLRGAGELFF. V is TRBV27 and J is TRBJ2-2; 7 bases line up with TRBD2. This CDR3 contains 15 residues. The J segment lost 6 bases and the V segment lost 4 bases, leaving 8 bases of the junction unmatched. From germline, CDR1 is MNHEY and CDR2 SMNVEV (reference sequence).

This sequence joins TRBV7-2 and TRBJ1-4, with 8 bases lining up with TRBD1. The CDR3 is 14 residues long. V was pared by 5 bases and J by 8 bases, with 7 bases of the junction left unmatched. Germline V CDR1 and CDR2: SGHTA, FQGNSA. DNA for the CDR3: TGTGCCAGCAGCCCACAGGGGGGCCAGGAAAAACTGTTTTTT. Its protein product is CASSPQGGQEKLFF.

The V and J genes are TRBV2 and TRBJ1-5; D possibly corresponds to TRBD1 (5 bases). V lost 7 bases and J 2 bases, leaving 18 bases between the germline ends. This CDR3 is 16 amino acids long. Germline V CDR1 and CDR2: SNHLY, FYNNEI. The CDR3 here is CASNLIRGVGNQPQHF. Written as DNA, the CDR3 is TGTGCCAGCAATCTAATTCGGGGGGTGGGCAATCAGCCCCAGCATTTT.

The gene calls are TRBV9 and TRBJ2-7; D is unresolved. The CDR3 spans 15 residues. CDR1 is SGDLS, CDR2 YYNGEE, per germline. V was shortened by 0 bases and J by 0 bases, with 10 bases between the two germline ends. CDR3 in amino acids: CASSVGAQFSYEQYF. The CDR3 bases are TGTGCCAGCAGCGTAGGGGCCCAATTCTCCTACGAGCAGTACTTC.

This clone was counted between two and nine times. V and J are TRBV19 and TRBJ1-5; D possibly corresponds to TRBD1 (5 bases). Germline lookup yields CDR1 LNHDA and CDR2 SQIVND (reference sequence). The CDR3 length is 14 residues. V was clipped by 3 bases and J by 7 bases, with 13 bases between them. CDR3 amino acids: CASSMLGGVQPQHF. As DNA, the CDR3 is TGTGCCAGTAGTATGTTGGGGGGGGTGCAGCCCCAGCATTTT.

The chain couples TRBV4-1 to TRBJ1-4, with 9 bases fitting TRBD1. Per germline, CDR1 MGHRA and CDR2 YSYEKL. This CDR3 contains 15 residues. J was trimmed by 4 bases and V by 4 bases; bases with no gene match: 4. CDR3 bases: TGCGCCAGCAGCCTAACAGGGGGCGGTAATGAAAAACTGTTTTTT. Protein: CASSLTGGGNEKLFF.

V gene TRBV6-5 combines with J gene TRBJ1-2; a weak D match, TRBD1 (5 bases). The CDR3 is made up of 15 amino acids. The V gene lost 8 bases and the J gene lost 0 bases, with 16 bases spanning the gap. CDR1 is MNHEY, CDR2 SVGAGI, per germline. CDR3 DNA sequence: TGTGCCAGCCTTCTGGACACCGCGACTAACTATGGCTACACCTTC. Its protein is CASLLDTATNYGYTF.

CDR3 loop: CASSREGSSGSITDTQYF. In DNA form, the CDR3 reads TGCGCCAGCAGCCGCGAGGGGTCTAGCGGGAGCATCACAGATACGCAGTATTTT. The J gene is TRBJ2-3, the V gene TRBV4-1; the match to TRBD2 covers 10 bases. J gave up 2 bases and V 4 bases, and 12 bases lay outside the gene matches. The CDR3 contains 18 residues. CDR1 MGHRA and CDR2 YSYEKL come from the germline V gene.

The chain carries TRBV19 and TRBJ1-1; tentatively, D is TRBD1 (6 bases). With 5 bases removed from V and 4 bases from J, the gap between germline ends came to 14 bases. Germline loops: CDR1 LNHDA, CDR2 SQIVND (reference sequence). This CDR3 is 14 amino acids long. As DNA, the CDR3 is TGTGCCAGTAGTGTCACAGGGAGCGGCACTGAAGCTTTCTTT. Translated: CASSVTGSGTEAFF.

In its sample, this clone was seen a few times. The CDR3 region is CASSIRQYADDGYGYTF. The CDR3 nucleotides read TGTGCCAGTAGTATCAGACAGTACGCCGACGACGGCTATGGCTACACCTTC. V is TRBV19 and J is TRBJ1-2; a weak D match, TRBD1 (5 bases). CDR3 length: 17 amino acids. Germline CDR1 is LNHDA and CDR2 is SQIVND (reference sequence). V lost 3 bases and J 4 bases, leaving 21 bases between the germline ends.

V gene TRBV3-1 (or the pseudogene TRBV3-2) combines with J gene TRBJ1-6, with 8 bases identical to TRBD1. The CDR3 sequence is 17 residues long. The V and J ends lost 2 bases and 9 bases, in that order; junction bases with no gene match: 12. Germline CDR1 reads LGHDT; CDR2 reads YNNKEL (reference sequence). The DNA for the CDR3 is TGTGCCAGCAGCCAAAGGGGGGCCAGGGGGCGCGGTTCACCCCTCCACTTT. Translating it yields CASSQRGARGRGSPLHF.

This clone appeared a few times. The chain links TRBV27 to TRBJ1-1; tentatively, D is TRBD1 (5 bases). Trimming left V 7 bases short and J 1 base short, with 13 bases between. This CDR3 contains 14 residues. Germline V gene lookup returns CDR1 MNHEY and CDR2 SMNVEV (reference sequence). The CDR3: CASNRWGGNTEAFF. CDR3 DNA sequence: TGTGCCAGCAATCGTTGGGGCGGGAACACTGAAGCTTTCTTT.